The next 20 T cell receptor beta chains were all read from a single sample in a study of immune cell composition in non-small cell lung cancer. Here immunoSEQ multiplex PCR was the method, and the copy in TCRdb shows in-frame clones only, minus some. Here the sample spans approximately 9,100 clones, around three quarters being singletons. The sequencing input was lung tumor tissue. The receptors shown here come from a human donor with non-small cell lung cancer.

The chain uses TRBV7-9 and TRBJ1-5; no clear D gene. Germline V gene sequence: CDR1 SEHNR, CDR2 FQNEAQ (reference sequence). V lost 2 bases and J lost 3, with 5 bases in between. The CDR3 length is 13 residues. CDR3 loop: CASSLRANQPQHF. CDR3 bases: TGTGCCAGCAGCTTAAGGGCCAATCAGCCCCAGCATTTT.

The CDR3 DNA reads TGTGCCAGCAGATCCGCAGGTCCCGATGAGCAGTTCTTC. Encoded protein: CASRSAGPDEQFF. This chain links TRBV28 with TRBJ2-1; D call uncertain. Trimming shortened V by 6 bases and J by 8 bases, and 14 bases separated the two germline ends. CDR3 length equals 13 residues. Looked up from germline, CDR1 is MDHEN and CDR2 is SYDVKM.

The genes are TRBV6-5 and TRBJ1-2, with D possibly being TRBD1 (5 bases). CDR3 length: 12 residues. V shed 5 bases and J shed 4 bases, with 8 bases lying between them. CDR1 and CDR2 (germline): MNHEY, SVGAGI. This CDR3 is CASSPGSYGYTF. The DNA for the CDR3 is TGTGCCAGCAGTCCAGGGTCCTATGGCTACACCTTC.

This clone occurred once. V usage is TRBV6-5 and J usage is TRBJ1-2, with D possibly being TRBD1 (6 bases). The CDR3 sequence is 14 residues long. Trimming left V 5 bases short and J 2 bases short, with 12 bases between. Germline V lookup: CDR1 MNHEY, CDR2 SVGAGI. The CDR3 nucleotides read TGTGCCAGCAGTCGACAGGTTTCCAACTATGGCTACACCTTC. Encoded protein: CASSRQVSNYGYTF.

The gene calls are TRBV7-2 and TRBJ2-1; 11 nucleotides line up with TRBD2. V trimming: 1 base; J trimming: 6 bases; junction bases outside the gene matches: 5. CDR3 length equals 16 residues. Germline CDR1 and CDR2: SGHTA and FQGNSA. The CDR3 spells CASSLGVSGGANEQFF. CDR3 DNA: TGTGCCAGCAGCTTAGGCGTTAGCGGGGGGGCCAATGAGCAGTTCTTC.

Only one count was recorded for this clone. The chain couples TRBV7-9 to TRBJ1-1; D gene ambiguous. The germline V gene has CDR1 SEHNR and CDR2 FQNEAQ (reference sequence). The CDR3 extends over 11 amino acids. V was cut by 6 bases and J by 8 bases, with 10 bases left in between. The CDR3 loop is CASSRGVEAFF. The CDR3 DNA sequence: TGTGCCAGCAGTCGAGGAGTCGAAGCTTTCTTT.

The rearrangement joins TRBV4-3 to TRBJ2-3; D gene ambiguous. The CDR3 runs to 14 residues. Germline V CDR1 and CDR2: LGHNA, YSLEER. V lost 8 bases and J 2 bases, leaving 14 bases between the germline ends. Here the CDR3 reads CASSPGLHTDTQYF. The DNA for the CDR3 is TGCGCCAGCTCACCGGGTTTACACACAGATACGCAGTATTTT.

In regard to this clone: One end of the junction fails to match germline, which may point to a read error. This sequence joins TRBV7-7 and TRBJ2-3; possibly TRBD1 for D (7 bases). Germline V gives CDR1 SSHAT, CDR2 FNYEAQ (reference sequence). The CDR3 loop spans 12 amino acids. CDR3 region: CASRGDGDTQYF. CDR3 DNA: TGTGCTAGCAGGGGGGACGGAGATACGCAGTATTTT.

V is TRBV7-9 and J is TRBJ2-5, with TRBD1 matching 7 bases. The DNA end lines up better with TRBJ2-7; the J call may be wrong. Germline V gene data show CDR1 as SEHNR and CDR2 as FQNEAQ (reference sequence). CDR3 length: 14 residues. CDR3 amino acids: CASSLGTVSYEQYF. The CDR3 coding sequence is TGTGCCAGCAGCCTTGGGACAGTAAGCTACGAGCAGTACTTC.

In its sample, this clone was seen a few times. The chain has TRBV28 and TRBJ1-2; TRBD1 is a possible D gene (5 bases). CDR1 is MDHEN, CDR2 SYDVKM, per germline. CDR3 length equals 14 residues. V was pared by 5 bases and J by 6 bases, with 16 bases between. CDR3 residues: CASSTNGGIDGYTF. The CDR3, as DNA: TGTGCCAGCAGTACCAACGGGGGGATTGATGGCTACACCTTC.

The chain employs TRBV6-1 and TRBJ2-7; 9 bases line up with TRBD1. CDR3 length: 15 residues. CDR1 and CDR2 (germline): MNHNS, SASEGT. The CDR3 reads CALSSSGQGAYEQYF. The CDR3 DNA is TGTGCTCTCAGCTCGTCGGGACAGGGTGCCTACGAGCAGTACTTC.

This clone was seen once. Here the CDR3 DNA reads TGTGCCAGCAGTTTGTCCGATGTCAAAGCTTTCTTT. Translated: CASSLSDVKAFF. The J gene is TRBJ1-1, the V gene TRBV28, with D unclear. CDR1 MDHEN and CDR2 SYDVKM come from the germline V gene. This CDR3 comprises 12 residues. V was clipped by 3 bases and J by 9 bases, with 11 bases between them.

This chain uses TRBV7-2 with TRBJ2-7, with D maybe TRBD1 (6 bases). There are 16 residues in the CDR3. CDR1 SGHTA and CDR2 FQGNSA come from the germline V gene. V lost 1 base and J lost 5, with 18 bases in between. The CDR3 DNA reads as TGTGCCAGCAGCTTAGGTTTGCAGGGGCGCATGAACGAGCAGTACTTC. Amino acid sequence: CASSLGLQGRMNEQYF.

The genes are TRBV7-6 and TRBJ1-6; D gene ambiguous. V dropped 2 bases and J dropped 7 bases, with 9 bases sitting between them. The CDR3 covers 14 residues. The germline V gene has CDR1 SGHVS and CDR2 FNYEAQ. The CDR3 DNA is TGTGCCAGCAGCTTATCAGGTGGCAATTCACCCCTCCACTTT. Its protein is CASSLSGGNSPLHF.

The chain employs TRBV14 and TRBJ1-1; TRBD1 matches at 12 bases. The CDR3 consists of 16 residues. J gave up 5 bases and V 3 bases, and 7 bases lay outside the gene matches. Germline loops: CDR1 SGHDN, CDR2 FVKESK. The CDR3 DNA follows: TGTGCCAGCAGCCATATGACGGGACAGGGGGCTACTGAAGCTTTCTTT. Its translation is CASSHMTGQGATEAFF.

This rearrangement joins TRBV10-3 to TRBJ1-5; 11 positions match TRBD1. V lost 0 bases, J lost 2 bases, and 3 bases stayed unmatched. This CDR3 contains 17 residues. Germline values: CDR1 ENHRY, CDR2 SYGVKD. CDR3 in DNA: TGTGCCATCAGTGAGTCGGGACAGGGGGAGGGCAATCAGCCCCAGCATTTT. It codes for CAISESGQGEGNQPQHF.

This chain connects TRBV7-2 to TRBJ2-3; D may match TRBD1 or TRBD2 (6 bases each). The germline V gene encodes CDR1 SGHTA and CDR2 FQGNSA. With 3 bases removed from V and 4 bases from J, the gap between germline ends came to 8 bases. The CDR3 is made up of 13 amino acids. CDR3 loop: CASSLEGADTQYF. The CDR3 DNA reads TGTGCCAGCAGCTTGGAGGGGGCAGATACGCAGTATTTT.

V and J are TRBV29-1 and TRBJ2-5; 7 nucleotides align to TRBD1. The CDR3 runs to 13 residues. J lost 2 bases, V lost 3 bases, and 3 bases had no gene match. Germline assignment: CDR1 SQVTM and CDR2 ANQGSEA. The CDR3 bases are TGCAGCGTTGAGGGCAGGGGGCAAGAGACCCAGTACTTC. Its translation: CSVEGRGQETQYF.

The DNA for the CDR3 is TGTGCCAGCAGTTTAATCCTCGTCAAGCCGGACAGGGACTACGAGCAGTACTTC. Translated, it gives CASSLILVKPDRDYEQYF. The rearrangement joins TRBV28 to TRBJ2-7; TRBD1 matches at 8 bases. The CDR3 runs to 18 residues. The V gene end was trimmed by 2 bases and the J gene end by 3 bases; junction bases not matched to a gene: 15. Per the germline V gene, CDR1 is MDHEN and CDR2 is SYDVKM.

V and J are TRBV28 and TRBJ1-5, with 11 nucleotides matching TRBD1. The germline CDR1 and CDR2 sequences are MDHEN and SYDVKM. The V gene end was trimmed by 4 bases and the J gene end by 9 bases; junction bases not matched to a gene: 5. This CDR3 has 14 amino acids. The CDR3 DNA reads TGTGCCAGCAGTTCGGACAGGGGGCTCCTGCCCCAGCATTTT. It encodes CASSSDRGLLPQHF.